What follows are 16 T cell receptor beta chains derived from one specimen sequenced in a study of blood T cell repertoires in COVID-19. Data came from immunoSEQ multiplex PCR; TCRdb stores just in-frame clones and leaves some out. The sample holds roughly 400,000 clones, approximately 91% seen once. The sample comprised PBMCs or T cells enriched from blood (not recorded which). The receptor set was obtained from a woman between 18 and 30 years old who had been exposed to COVID-19.

The V and J genes are TRBV27 and TRBJ1-2; no firm D call. V was shortened by 4 bases and J by 8 bases, with 20 bases between the two germline ends. This CDR3 has 15 amino acids. Germline V gene sequence: CDR1 MNHEY, CDR2 SMNVEV (reference sequence). CDR3 sequence (DNA): TGTGCCAGCAGTTCATTCCGGGAAAAGGGAATGGGCTACACCTTC. The encoded protein is CASSSFREKGMGYTF.

This chain uses TRBV9 with TRBJ1-6; no firm D call. Trimming shortened V by 4 bases and J by 0 bases, and 11 bases separated the two germline ends. Germline CDR1 reads SGDLS; CDR2 reads YYNGEE. The CDR3 consists of 16 residues. The CDR3 spells CASSPRLSSYNSPLHF. The CDR3 nucleotides are TGTGCCAGCAGCCCCAGACTGAGCTCCTATAATTCACCCCTCCACTTT.

The V call is TRBV19, the J call TRBJ2-5; 8 positions match TRBD1. CDR1 and CDR2 from the germline V gene are LNHDA and SQIVND (reference sequence). CDR3 length: 15 residues. J was trimmed by 14 bases and V by 5 bases; bases with no gene match: 19. The CDR3 protein is CASSVGQGERPRKYF. DNA of the CDR3: TGTGCCAGTAGTGTCGGACAGGGCGAGAGACCCAGGAAATACTTC.

The CDR3 DNA follows: TGTGCCAGCACCCGTGGGAGTAGCAATCAGCCCCAGCATTTT. This encodes CASTRGSSNQPQHF. The chain uses TRBV28 and TRBJ1-5; D not certain. Between the trimmed V and J ends, which lost 7 bases and 0 bases, there was a span of 10 bases. Germline V CDR1 and CDR2: MDHEN, SYDVKM. The CDR3 has 14 residues.

This clone was found once. The chain has TRBV7-2 and TRBJ2-1; the D gene is possibly TRBD1 (6 bases). V shed 5 bases and J shed 7 bases, with 21 bases lying between them. This CDR3 is built from 16 residues. Germline V gives CDR1 SGHTA, CDR2 FQGNSA. CDR3 in DNA: TGTGCCAGCAGCCTTTCAGGGGCTAGATACGGTAATGAGCAGTTCTTC. As protein: CASSLSGARYGNEQFF. Complete variable domain (other parts from reference TRBV7-2 and TRBJ2-1): GAGVSQSPSNKVTEKGKDVELRCDPISGHTALYWYRQSLGQGLEFLIYFQGNSAPDKSGLPSDRFSAERTGGSVSTLTIQRTQQEDSAVYLCASSLSGARYGNEQFFGPGTRLTVL.

This chain uses TRBV19 with TRBJ2-7; 11 positions match TRBD2. Germline V lookup: CDR1 LNHDA, CDR2 SQIVND (reference sequence). There are 15 residues in the CDR3. The V and J ends lost 4 bases and 2 bases, in that order; junction bases with no gene match: 4. CDR3 loop: CASSTLAGGTYEQYF. The CDR3 coding sequence is TGTGCCAGTAGTACTCTAGCGGGGGGAACCTACGAGCAGTACTTC.

The chain has TRBV19 and TRBJ1-6, with D maybe TRBD1 (6 bases). CDR3 length: 12 amino acids. In germline, CDR1 is LNHDA, CDR2 SQIVND (reference sequence). The V gene lost 9 bases and the J gene lost 11 bases, with 14 bases spanning the gap. DNA of the CDR3: TGTGCCAGCCCGCGGGGGCGGGCACCCCTCCACTTT. It translates to CASPRGRAPLHF.

The J gene is TRBJ1-1, the V gene TRBV12-3 or TRBV12-4; D is unclear. CDR3 length: 13 residues. V dropped 5 bases and J dropped 8 bases, with 15 bases sitting between them. Here the CDR3 DNA reads TGTGCCAGCAGTAGAATGGCGGTCAGCGAAGCTTTCTTT. Its protein is CASSRMAVSEAFF.

The CDR3 sequence: CASYQGAGYTF. The CDR3, as DNA: TGTGCCAGTTACCAGGGGGCGGGCTACACCTTC. V usage is TRBV28 and J usage is TRBJ1-2; 8 nucleotides align to TRBD1. This CDR3 region has 11 residues. V gave up 9 bases and J gave up 8 bases; unmatched junction bases: 5. Germline V gives CDR1 MDHEN, CDR2 SYDVKM.

The genes are TRBV12-3 or TRBV12-4 and TRBJ2-7, with D tentatively TRBD1 (5 bases). The ends were cut back, 6 bases at V and 3 bases at J, with 12 bases in the middle. CDR3 length: 13 amino acids. The CDR3 region is CASSRTRDYEQYF. Written as DNA, the CDR3 is TGTGCCAGCAGCCGTACCAGGGACTACGAGCAGTACTTC.

The genes are TRBV9 and TRBJ2-2; no firm D call. This CDR3 is 14 amino acids long. CDR1 is SGDLS, CDR2 YYNGEE, per germline. The V end lost 6 bases, the J end lost 2 bases, and 11 bases lay between the germline ends. The CDR3 coding sequence is TGTGCCAGCACCAAAGACACAAACACCGGGGAGCTGTTTTTT. Protein: CASTKDTNTGELFF.

This chain joins TRBV28 and TRBJ1-4; 8 positions match TRBD1. V shed 2 bases and J 2 bases; nucleotides not matched to a gene: 4. This CDR3 comprises 16 residues. Germline values: CDR1 MDHEN, CDR2 SYDVKM. CDR3 loop: CASSLQGARTNEKLFF. The CDR3 DNA follows: TGTGCCAGCAGTTTACAGGGGGCAAGGACTAATGAAAAACTGTTTTTT.

V is TRBV5-1 and J is TRBJ1-2; D not certain. The CDR3 has 14 residues. V lost 4 bases to trimming and J lost 1 base, with 11 bases between them. Germline-derived CDR1 and CDR2 are SGHRS and YFSETQ. CDR3 region: CASSPERVNYGYTF. Here the CDR3 DNA reads TGCGCCAGCAGCCCGGAGCGGGTTAACTATGGCTACACCTTC.

This chain uses TRBV5-4 with TRBJ2-3; a weak D match, TRBD2 (6 bases). Trimming pared 2 bases from V and 5 bases from J, leaving 6 bases between. In germline, CDR1 is SGHNT, CDR2 YYREEE (reference sequence). This CDR3 has 12 amino acids. CDR3 amino acids: CASSFSGDTQYF. The CDR3, as DNA: TGTGCCAGCAGCTTTAGCGGAGATACGCAGTATTTT.

V gene TRBV10-2 combines with J gene TRBJ2-5, with 12 nucleotides matching TRBD2. CDR3 length: 15 amino acids. V lost 7 bases to trimming and J lost 4 bases; unmatched junction nucleotides: 7. The germline gives CDR1 WSHSY, CDR2 SAAADI. The CDR3 nucleotides are TGCGCCAGCAACCCGCTAGCGGGAGGGGTAGAGACCCAGTACTTC. Its protein is CASNPLAGGVETQYF.

The rearrangement joins TRBV7-2 to TRBJ2-7; no clear D. Looked up from germline, CDR1 is SGHTA and CDR2 is FQGNSA. The V end was cut by 1 base, the J end by 2 bases, with 3 bases between. The CDR3 length is 12 residues. The CDR3 DNA reads as TGTGCCAGCAGCTTAGTAACCTACGAGCAGTACTTC. As protein: CASSLVTYEQYF.